The subject of this entry is one T cell receptor (beta chain). Its cognate antigen is unknown. This sample stems from a study of cytomegalovirus exposure and HLA in healthy donors. Study observations and caveats: Later on, analysis showed that most CMV-associated TCR beta chains appeared to be HLA-restricted. Accurate predictions that matched the HLA-A and HLA-B alleles of most subjects were reportedly made from TCR beta sequences. DRB1 had the most TCR associations and HLA-C the fewest, a later analysis found, with rates varying by HLA locus.

Use of 60 Vbeta and 13 Jbeta primers characterized the PCR. Sequenced by immunoSEQ multiplex PCR; TCRdb stores in-frame clones only, minus some. The profile shows about 160,000 clones, roughly four fifths of them singletons. The CDR3 runs to 16 residues. Germline lookup yields CDR1 SGHRS and CDR2 YFSETQ. The V end lost 2 bases, the J end lost 0 bases, and 11 bases lay between the germline ends. The receptor comes from a woman aged 40 to 49 in good health and CMV-seronegative. The material sequenced was PBMCs. V and J are TRBV5-1 and TRBJ2-2; D perhaps matches TRBD1 (6 bases). For the CDR3, the DNA is TGCGCCAGCAGCTTTACAGGGTCCGCGAACACCGGGGAGCTGTTTTTT. Amino acid sequence: CASSFTGSANTGELFF.